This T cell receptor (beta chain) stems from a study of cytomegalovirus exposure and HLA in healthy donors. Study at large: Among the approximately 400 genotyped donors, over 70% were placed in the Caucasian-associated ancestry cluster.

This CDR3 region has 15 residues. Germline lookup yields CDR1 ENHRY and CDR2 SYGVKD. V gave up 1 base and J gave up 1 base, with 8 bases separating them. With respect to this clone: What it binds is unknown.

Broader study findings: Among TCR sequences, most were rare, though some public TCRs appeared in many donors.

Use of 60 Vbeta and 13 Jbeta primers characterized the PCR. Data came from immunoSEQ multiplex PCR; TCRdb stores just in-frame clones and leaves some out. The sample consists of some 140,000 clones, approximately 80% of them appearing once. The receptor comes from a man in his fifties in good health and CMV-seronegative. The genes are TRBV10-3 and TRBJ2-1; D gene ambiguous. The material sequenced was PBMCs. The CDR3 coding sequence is TGTGCCATCAGTGAGTTCGCGTCATCCTACAATGAGCAGTTCTTC. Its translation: CAISEFASSYNEQFF.